These 15 T cell receptor beta chains came from one sample sequenced in a study of T cell responses to AZD1222 COVID-19 vaccine. Assay: immunoSEQ multiplex PCR; the TCRdb copy retains only in-frame clones and omits some. This table has some 99,000 clones, about 89% appearing once. Specimen: peripheral blood, collected on day 0 of AZD1222 vaccination. Receptors originate from an adult in good health.

CDR3 coding DNA: TGCGCCAGCAGCCAAGAGGGCAGGGGCGGGACTGAAGCTTTCTTT. It encodes CASSQEGRGGTEAFF. The chain is built from TRBV4-1 and TRBJ1-1, with D possibly being TRBD1 (6 bases). The V and J ends lost 0 bases and 5 bases respectively, with 13 bases between them. CDR1 and CDR2 (germline): MGHRA, YSYEKL. The CDR3 contains 15 residues.

The chain uses TRBV3-1 (or the pseudogene TRBV3-2) and TRBJ2-1; the D gene is possibly TRBD1 (6 bases). Germline CDR1 and CDR2: LGHDT and YNNKEL (reference sequence). Trimming shortened V by 1 base and J by 8 bases, and 18 bases separated the two germline ends. The CDR3 contains 16 residues. CDR3 nucleotide sequence: TGTGCCAGCAGCCAAGGGTATGGACAGAAGGCATATGAGCAGTTCTTC. Encoded protein: CASSQGYGQKAYEQFF.

The J gene is TRBJ1-5, the V gene TRBV6-6; tentative D call: TRBD1 (5 bases). This CDR3 contains 15 residues. V lost 6 bases and J 0 bases, leaving 12 bases between the germline ends. The germline gives CDR1 MNHNY, CDR2 SVGAGI (reference sequence). This CDR3 reads CASSLGQYSNQPQHF. The CDR3 coding sequence is TGTGCCAGCAGCCTTGGACAATATAGCAATCAGCCCCAGCATTTT.

The chain recombines TRBV30 with TRBJ1-1; tentative D call: TRBD1 (6 bases). Between the trimmed V and J ends, which lost 2 bases and 6 bases, there was a span of 25 bases. This CDR3 region has 17 residues. Germline V lookup: CDR1 GTSNPN, CDR2 SVGIG (reference sequence). The CDR3 DNA reads as TGTGCCTGGAGTCTTGATTTTTCGGCAGGGGACCGCCCTGAAGCTTTCTTT. Its translation: CAWSLDFSAGDRPEAFF.

The table lists this clone with a count of one. The rearrangement joins TRBV19 to TRBJ1-5, with D perhaps TRBD1 (5 bases). The CDR3 has 14 residues. Trimming stripped 3 bases from V and 7 bases from J, with 13 bases between. CDR1 is LNHDA and CDR2 is SQIVND in the germline V gene (reference sequence). CDR3 nucleotides: TGTGCCAGTAGTATTCAGGGAAATCAGCAGCCCCAGCATTTT. Its translation: CASSIQGNQQPQHF.

CDR3 DNA sequence: TGCGCCAGCAGCCACGGACTAGGGTCTGTCAATGAGCAGTTCTTC. This sequence encodes CASSHGLGSVNEQFF. This rearrangement joins TRBV4-1 to TRBJ2-1; 7 bases agree with TRBD2. V lost 3 bases, J lost 6 bases, and 8 bases stayed unmatched. This CDR3 comprises 15 residues. Germline CDR1 MGHRA, CDR2 YSYEKL.

The V call is TRBV6-2 or TRBV6-3, the J call TRBJ1-3, with a possible D match to TRBD1 (5 bases). V shed 5 bases and J shed 5 bases, with 13 bases lying between them. The CDR3 consists of 14 residues. In germline, CDR1 is MNHEY, CDR2 SVGEGT. The DNA of the CDR3 is TGTGCCAGCAGTCTTGACAGCTCCCGAAACACCATATATTTT. Translated: CASSLDSSRNTIYF.

This chain joins TRBV15 and TRBJ1-5; TRBD1 matches at 8 bases. The germline CDR1 and CDR2 sequences are LNHNV and YYDKDF (reference sequence). With V trimmed by 1 base and J by 1 base, 0 bases remained unmatched. The CDR3 length is 15 residues. CDR3 nucleotide sequence: TGTGCCACCAGCAGAGGGACAGGGAGCAATCAGCCCCAGCATTTT. Encoded protein: CATSRGTGSNQPQHF. The full variable domain, with the rest looked up from reference TRBV15 and TRBJ1-5, is DAMVIQNPRYQVTQFGKPVTLSCSQTLNHNVMYWYQQKSSQAPKLLFHYYDKDFNNEADTPDNFQSRRPNTSFCFLDIRSPGLGDTAMYLCATSRGTGSNQPQHFGDGTRLSIL.

The chain uses TRBV12-3 or TRBV12-4 and TRBJ1-1; D is possibly TRBD1 (6 bases). Trimming took off 6 bases at V and 3 bases at J, with 11 bases between the two ends. This CDR3 region has 13 residues. The CDR3 sequence: CASSRTDDTEAFF. The CDR3 bases are TGTGCCAGCAGCCGGACAGACGACACTGAAGCTTTCTTT.

V gene TRBV10-1 combines with J gene TRBJ2-5, with D possibly matching TRBD1 (6 bases). Germline values: CDR1 WNHNN, CDR2 SYGVQD (reference sequence). The CDR3 has 17 amino acids. The V and J ends lost 1 base and 5 bases respectively, with 20 bases between them. CDR3 nucleotide sequence: TGCGCCAGCAGTGAGTTCGGTGGGTCAGGCGACAGGGAGACCCAGTACTTC. Its translation: CASSEFGGSGDRETQYF.

The chain uses TRBV7-9 and TRBJ1-2, with TRBD1 identical over 9 bases. Germline V lookup: CDR1 SEHNR, CDR2 FQNEAQ (reference sequence). CDR3 size: 14 residues. V dropped 5 bases and J dropped 4; count of bases not matched to a gene: 5. The CDR3 here is CASSLGQGSYGYTF. Here the CDR3 DNA reads TGTGCCAGCAGCCTGGGACAGGGTAGCTATGGCTACACCTTC.

This sequence joins TRBV6-2 or TRBV6-3 and TRBJ2-3; no firm D call. The V gene lost 1 base and the J gene lost 1 base, with 15 bases spanning the gap. The germline V gene has CDR1 MNHEY and CDR2 SVGEGT. CDR3 size: 17 residues. The CDR3, as DNA: TGTGCCAGCAGTTACTGGAAGCTAGGGTCGGGCACAGATACGCAGTATTTT. This translates into CASSYWKLGSGTDTQYF.

CDR3 DNA: TGCAGTGCTAGTGACCCGTCCGGCTCTGGAAACACCATATATTTT. Amino acid sequence: CSASDPSGSGNTIYF. The chain has TRBV20-1 and TRBJ1-3; D is undetermined. The V and J ends lost 3 bases and 0 bases respectively, with 12 bases between them. The CDR3 totals 15 residues. Germline CDR1 DFQATT, CDR2 SNEGSKA (reference sequence).

V and J are TRBV11-2 and TRBJ2-2; possibly TRBD1 for D (5 bases). CDR1 is SGHAT and CDR2 is FQNNGV in the germline V gene. The CDR3 is made up of 17 amino acids. V lost 8 bases and J 1 base, leaving 20 bases between the germline ends. CDR3 sequence reads: CASRNPFQGRNTGELFF. In DNA form, the CDR3 reads TGTGCCAGCCGTAACCCCTTCCAGGGAAGGAACACCGGGGAGCTGTTTTTT.

This clone was observed a single time. Here the CDR3 DNA reads TGTGCCAGCAGACTTCAGCCCCAAGAGACCCAGTACTTC. Protein product: CASRLQPQETQYF. V is TRBV11-2 and J is TRBJ2-5; no clear D gene. There are 13 residues in the CDR3. The V gene lost 6 bases and the J gene lost 1 base, with 9 bases spanning the gap. Per germline, CDR1 SGHAT and CDR2 FQNNGV.